This T cell receptor (beta chain) stems from a study of shared clonotypes between healthy human individuals. Assay runs were performed at deep level. Profiled with immunoSEQ multiplex PCR; TCRdb holds only in-frame clones, not every one. The repertoire includes over a million clones, about 96% of them detected once, and approximately 1% sits in the top ten. This clone showed up just once. Deletions cut 8 bases from V and 0 bases from J, with 23 bases between. Germline V gives CDR1 WNHNN, CDR2 SYGVQD (reference sequence). This CDR3 spans 18 amino acids. The rearrangement uses TRBV10-1 and TRBJ2-1, with D perhaps TRBD2 (6 bases). Input material: naive CD4+ T cells sorted from blood. The subset was: CD45RA+ positively selected. This receptor was identified in a young man in good health. This CDR3 is CASGPGIWGESSYNEQFF. For the CDR3, the DNA is TGCGCCAGCGGGCCGGGGATTTGGGGGGAAAGCTCCTACAATGAGCAGTTCTTC.